A selection of T cell receptor beta chains follows, all from one sample in a study of CD8+ T cells in alopecia areata. Profiled with immunoSEQ multiplex PCR; TCRdb holds only in-frame clones, not every one. The data hold roughly 150,000 clones, with roughly 60% observed a single time. The source material was CD4+ T cells sorted from blood. The receptors stem from a human donor in good health. The CDR3 runs from the conserved cysteine through the conserved F or W. Clone size is shown for a subset of rows, as once, few, many or a class of expanded clone.

. TRBJ2-3 TRBV29-1 CSVRQAFTDTQYF
. TRBJ2-7 TRBV7-6 CASSLVVGTYEQYF
few TRBJ2-5 TRBV2 CASSPRPETQYF
. TRBJ2-7 TRBV5-1 CASSPDSYEQYF
. TRBJ1-5 TRBV29-1 CSVVGTDGQPQHF
few TRBJ2-5 TRBV29-1 CSVSQSYQETQYF
. TRBJ2-2 TRBV5-1 CASSVSVWNTGELFF
once TRBJ2-5 TRBV10-3 CAISESIGTGNQETQYF
few TRBJ2-3 TRBV19 CASTDRSTDTQYF
. TRBJ2-7 TRBV29-1 CSVAGVGVLEQYF
few TRBJ2-7 TRBV19 CASSIQDRDEQYF
. TRBJ2-7 TRBV29-1 CSVRPRGNEQYF
. TRBJ1-3 TRBV10-3 CASKATGSGNTIYF
. TRBJ2-2 TRBV7-7 CASSLTDGNTGELFF
. TRBJ2-1 TRBV4-1 CASSQTLYNEQFF
few TRBJ2-3 TRBV29-1 CSLGTDITDTQYF
. TRBJ2-7 TRBV30 CAWSLPGTASYEQYF